There are many counts of the clone carrying this T cell receptor (beta chain). Its antigen is still unknown. The missing CDR3 end, 3 residues past where the read stops, is filled in from the germline J gene. CDR1 and CDR2 from the germline V gene are LNHDA and SQIVND (reference sequence). The CDR3 runs to 14 residues. V was clipped by 6 bases and J by 4 bases, with 13 bases between them. These data come from a study of T cell clonality in common variable immunodeficiency. General study results and limits: Compared with controls, CVID subjects had fewer shared TCRbeta clones. Authors noted CVID clonality's cause needs subpopulation repertoire sequencing.

Sequencing was performed with immunoSEQ multiplex PCR; in TCRdb, only in-frame clones are kept and a portion is missing. The record shows fewer than 75,000 clones for this sample, with no singletons present. Both groups were predominantly of Caucasian heritage. This TCR derives from a person aged 18-70 years in good health. Material: peripheral blood mononuclear cells. This chain uses TRBV19 with TRBJ1-3, with TRBD1 as a possible D gene (6 bases). The CDR3 loop reads CASRPGATGNTIYF. Partial CDR3 DNA: TGTGCCAGTAGGCCAGGGGCGACCGGAAACACC.